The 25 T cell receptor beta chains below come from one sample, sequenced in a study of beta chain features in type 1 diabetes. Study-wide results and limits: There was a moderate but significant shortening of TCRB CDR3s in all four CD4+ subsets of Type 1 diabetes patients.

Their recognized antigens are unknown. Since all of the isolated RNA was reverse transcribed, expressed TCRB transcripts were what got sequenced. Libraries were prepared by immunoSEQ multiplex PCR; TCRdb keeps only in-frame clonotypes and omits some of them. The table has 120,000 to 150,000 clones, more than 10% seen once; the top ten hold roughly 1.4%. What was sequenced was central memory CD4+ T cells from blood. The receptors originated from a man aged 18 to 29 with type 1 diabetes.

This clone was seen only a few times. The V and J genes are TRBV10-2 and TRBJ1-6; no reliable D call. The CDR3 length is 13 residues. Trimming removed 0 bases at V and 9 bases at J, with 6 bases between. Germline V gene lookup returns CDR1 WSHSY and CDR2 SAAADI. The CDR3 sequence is CASSESTSSPLHF. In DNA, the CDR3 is TGCGCCAGCAGTGAGTCTACAAGTTCACCCCTCCACTTT.

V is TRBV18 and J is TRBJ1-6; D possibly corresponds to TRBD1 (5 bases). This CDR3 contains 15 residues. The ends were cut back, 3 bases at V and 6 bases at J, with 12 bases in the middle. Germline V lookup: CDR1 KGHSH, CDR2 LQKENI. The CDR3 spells CASSPAREINSPLHF. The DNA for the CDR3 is TGTGCCAGCTCACCGGCCAGGGAGATTAATTCACCCCTCCACTTT. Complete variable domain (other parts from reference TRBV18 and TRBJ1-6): NAGVMQNPRHLVRRRGQEARLRCSPMKGHSHVYWYRQLPEEGLKFMVYLQKENIIDESGMPKERFSAEFPKEGPSILRIQQVVRGDSAAYFCASSPAREINSPLHFGNGTRLTVT.

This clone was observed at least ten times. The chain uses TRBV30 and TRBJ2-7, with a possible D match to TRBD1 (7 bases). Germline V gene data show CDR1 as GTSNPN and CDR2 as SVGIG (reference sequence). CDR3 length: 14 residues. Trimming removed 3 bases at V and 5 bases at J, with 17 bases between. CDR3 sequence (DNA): TGTGCCTGGAGCAGGGGGGCCGAAGGACACGAGCAGTACTTC. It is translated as CAWSRGAEGHEQYF.

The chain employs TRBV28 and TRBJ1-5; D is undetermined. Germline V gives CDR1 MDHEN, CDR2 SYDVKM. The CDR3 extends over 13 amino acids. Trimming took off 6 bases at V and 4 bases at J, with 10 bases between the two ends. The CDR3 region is CASRGSSNQPQHF. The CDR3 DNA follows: TGTGCCAGCAGGGGCAGTTCAAATCAGCCCCAGCATTTT.

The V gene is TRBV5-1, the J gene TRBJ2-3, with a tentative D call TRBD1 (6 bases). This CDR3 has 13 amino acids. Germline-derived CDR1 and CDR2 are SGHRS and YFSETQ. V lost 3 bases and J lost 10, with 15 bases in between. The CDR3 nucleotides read TGCGCCAGCAGCTCGACAGGACCGCAATCGCAGTATTTT. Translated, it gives CASSSTGPQSQYF.

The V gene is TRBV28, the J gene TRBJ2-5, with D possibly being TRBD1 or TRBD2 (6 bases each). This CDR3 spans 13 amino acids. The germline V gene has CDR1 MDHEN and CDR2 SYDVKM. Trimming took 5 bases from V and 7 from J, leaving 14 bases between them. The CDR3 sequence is CASSLGGSGTQYF. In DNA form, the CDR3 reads TGTGCCAGCAGTCTGGGGGGCTCAGGGACCCAGTACTTC.

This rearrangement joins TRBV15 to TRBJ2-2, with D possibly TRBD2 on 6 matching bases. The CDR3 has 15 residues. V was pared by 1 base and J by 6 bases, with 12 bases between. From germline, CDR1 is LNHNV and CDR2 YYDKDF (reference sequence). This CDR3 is CATSRAGSGAGELFF. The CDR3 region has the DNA TGTGCCACCAGCAGAGCCGGGAGCGGCGCCGGGGAGCTGTTTTTT.

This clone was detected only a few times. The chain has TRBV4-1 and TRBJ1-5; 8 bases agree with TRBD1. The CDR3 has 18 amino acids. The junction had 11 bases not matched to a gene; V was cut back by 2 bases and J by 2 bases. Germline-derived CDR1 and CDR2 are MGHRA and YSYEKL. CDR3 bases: TGCGCCAGCAGCCAAACCGGACAGGGTGCGTTGGGCAATCAGCCCCAGCATTTT. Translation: CASSQTGQGALGNQPQHF.

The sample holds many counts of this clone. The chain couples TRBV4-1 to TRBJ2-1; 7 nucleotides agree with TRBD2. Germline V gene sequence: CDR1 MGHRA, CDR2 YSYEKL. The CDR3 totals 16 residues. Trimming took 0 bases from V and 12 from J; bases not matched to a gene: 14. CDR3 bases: TGCGCCAGCAGCCAAGATCGTGTGGCTAGCGGTTTCGTGCAGTTCTTC. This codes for CASSQDRVASGFVQFF.

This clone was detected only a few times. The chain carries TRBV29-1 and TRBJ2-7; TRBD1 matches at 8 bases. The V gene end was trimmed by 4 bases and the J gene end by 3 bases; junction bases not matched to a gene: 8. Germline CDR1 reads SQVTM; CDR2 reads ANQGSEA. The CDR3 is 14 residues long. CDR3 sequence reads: CSVVSQQGVYEQYF. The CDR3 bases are TGCAGCGTTGTTTCCCAACAGGGGGTCTACGAGCAGTACTTC.

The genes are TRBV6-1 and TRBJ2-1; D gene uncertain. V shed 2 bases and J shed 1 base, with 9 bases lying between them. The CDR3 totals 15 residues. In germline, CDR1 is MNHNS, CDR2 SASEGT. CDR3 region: CASSEMQASYNEQFF. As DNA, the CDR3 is TGTGCCAGCAGTGAAATGCAGGCTTCCTACAATGAGCAGTTCTTC.

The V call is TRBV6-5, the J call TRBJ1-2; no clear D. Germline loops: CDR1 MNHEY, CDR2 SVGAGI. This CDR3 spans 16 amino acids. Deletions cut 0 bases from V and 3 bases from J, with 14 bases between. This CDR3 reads CASSYSFRVRDYGYTF. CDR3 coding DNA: TGTGCCAGCAGTTACTCGTTTAGAGTTAGGGACTATGGCTACACCTTC.

The CDR3 region has the DNA TGTGCCAGCAGCTATATGGGTTCTCGCACAGATACGCAGTATTTT. As protein: CASSYMGSRTDTQYF. The chain combines TRBV2 with TRBJ2-3, with D unresolved. The CDR3 loop spans 15 amino acids. The V and J ends lost 6 bases and 1 base respectively, with 14 bases between them. Germline-derived CDR1 and CDR2 are SNHLY and FYNNEI.

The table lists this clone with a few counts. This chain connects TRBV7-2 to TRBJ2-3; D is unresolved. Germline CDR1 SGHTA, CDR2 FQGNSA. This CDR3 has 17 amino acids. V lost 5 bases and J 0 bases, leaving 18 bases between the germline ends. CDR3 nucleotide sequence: TGTGCCAGCAGCAAACGGTTGGGTCTCTATAGCACAGATACGCAGTATTTT. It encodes CASSKRLGLYSTDTQYF.

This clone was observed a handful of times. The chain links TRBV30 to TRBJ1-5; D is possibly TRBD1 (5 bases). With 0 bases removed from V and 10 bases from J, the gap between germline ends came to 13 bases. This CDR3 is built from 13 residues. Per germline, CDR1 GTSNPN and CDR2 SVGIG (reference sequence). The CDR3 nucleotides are TGTGCCTGGAGTGTAGGGACGGACCGTCCCCAGCATTTT. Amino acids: CAWSVGTDRPQHF.

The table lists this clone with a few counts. The CDR3 spells CASSESPGQGSGEQFF. In DNA, the CDR3 is TGCGCCAGCAGTGAGTCACCGGGACAGGGATCGGGTGAGCAGTTCTTC. J is TRBJ2-1 and V is TRBV10-1; 9 bases match TRBD1. Germline lookup yields CDR1 WNHNN and CDR2 SYGVQD (reference sequence). CDR3 length: 16 amino acids. V lost 0 bases, J lost 9 bases, and 9 bases stayed unmatched.

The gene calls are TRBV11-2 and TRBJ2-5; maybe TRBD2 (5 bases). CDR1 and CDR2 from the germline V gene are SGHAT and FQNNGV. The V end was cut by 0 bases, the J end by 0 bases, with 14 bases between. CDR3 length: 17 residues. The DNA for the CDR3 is TGTGCCAGCAGCTTAGATCGACGAGGGCAGGACCAAGAGACCCAGTACTTC. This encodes CASSLDRRGQDQETQYF.

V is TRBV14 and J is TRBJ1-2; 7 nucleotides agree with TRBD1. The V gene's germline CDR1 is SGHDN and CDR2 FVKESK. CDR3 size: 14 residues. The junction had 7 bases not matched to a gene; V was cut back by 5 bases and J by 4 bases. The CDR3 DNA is TGTGCCAGCAGCTCTTTAACAGGGGTCTATGGCTACACCTTC. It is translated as CASSSLTGVYGYTF. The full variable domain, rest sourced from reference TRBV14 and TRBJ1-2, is EAGVTQFPSHSVIEKGQTVTLRCDPISGHDNLYWYRRVMGKEIKFLLHFVKESKQDESGMPNNRFLAERTGGTYSTLKVQPAELEDSGVYFCASSSLTGVYGYTFGSGTRLTVV.

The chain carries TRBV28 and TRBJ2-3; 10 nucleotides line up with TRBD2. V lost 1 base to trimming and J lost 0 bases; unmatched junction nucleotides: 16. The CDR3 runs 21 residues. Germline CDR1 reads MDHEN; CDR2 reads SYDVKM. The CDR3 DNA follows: TGTGCCAGCAGTTTATCTTTCAGGCGACCGGTAGCGGGGGGAAGCACAGATACGCAGTATTTT. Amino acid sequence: CASSLSFRRPVAGGSTDTQYF.

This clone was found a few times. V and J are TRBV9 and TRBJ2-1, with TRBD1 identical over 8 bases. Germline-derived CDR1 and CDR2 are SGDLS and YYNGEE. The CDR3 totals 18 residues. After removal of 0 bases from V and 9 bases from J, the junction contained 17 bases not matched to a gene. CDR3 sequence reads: CASSVEGLRTGNLVEQFF. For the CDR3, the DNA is TGTGCCAGCAGCGTAGAGGGCCTCCGGACAGGGAATTTGGTTGAGCAGTTCTTC.

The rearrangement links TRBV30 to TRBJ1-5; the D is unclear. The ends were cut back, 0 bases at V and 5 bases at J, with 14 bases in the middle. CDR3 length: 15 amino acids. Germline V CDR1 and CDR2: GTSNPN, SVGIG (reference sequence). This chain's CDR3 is CAWSVLGSLDQPQHF. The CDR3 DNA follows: TGTGCCTGGAGTGTACTAGGCAGTCTGGATCAGCCCCAGCATTTT.

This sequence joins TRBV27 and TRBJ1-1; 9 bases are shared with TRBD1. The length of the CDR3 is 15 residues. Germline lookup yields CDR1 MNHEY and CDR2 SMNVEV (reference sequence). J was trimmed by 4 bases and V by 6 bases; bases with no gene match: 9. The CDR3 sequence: CASSPGTGRGTEAFF. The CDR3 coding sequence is TGTGCCAGCAGCCCCGGGACAGGGCGAGGCACTGAAGCTTTCTTT.

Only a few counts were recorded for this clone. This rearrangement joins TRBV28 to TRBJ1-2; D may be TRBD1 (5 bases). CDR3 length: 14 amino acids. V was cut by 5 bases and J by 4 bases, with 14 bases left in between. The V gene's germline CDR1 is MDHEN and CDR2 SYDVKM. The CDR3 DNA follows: TGTGCCAGCAGTCGTTCAGGGTCCAGCTATGGCTACACCTTC. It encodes CASSRSGSSYGYTF.

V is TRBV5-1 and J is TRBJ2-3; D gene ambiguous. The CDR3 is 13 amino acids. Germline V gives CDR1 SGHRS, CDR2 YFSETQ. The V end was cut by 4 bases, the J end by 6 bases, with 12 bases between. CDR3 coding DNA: TGCGCCAGCAGCGCCAGGAGTGAGGATACGCAGTATTTT. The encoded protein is CASSARSEDTQYF.

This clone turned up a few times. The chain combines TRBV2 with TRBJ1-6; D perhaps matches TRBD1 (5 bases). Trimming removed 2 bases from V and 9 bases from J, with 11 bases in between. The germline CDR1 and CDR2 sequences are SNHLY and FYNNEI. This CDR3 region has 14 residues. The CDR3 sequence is CASSERGLGSPLHF. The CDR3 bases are TGTGCCAGCAGTGAAAGGGGTCTTGGTTCACCCCTCCACTTT. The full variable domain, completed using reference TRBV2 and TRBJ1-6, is EPEVTQTPSHQVTQMGQEVILRCVPISNHLYFYWYRQILGQKVEFLVSFYNNEISEKSEIFDDQFSVERPDGSNFTLKIRSTKLEDSAMYFCASSERGLGSPLHFGNGTRLTVT.